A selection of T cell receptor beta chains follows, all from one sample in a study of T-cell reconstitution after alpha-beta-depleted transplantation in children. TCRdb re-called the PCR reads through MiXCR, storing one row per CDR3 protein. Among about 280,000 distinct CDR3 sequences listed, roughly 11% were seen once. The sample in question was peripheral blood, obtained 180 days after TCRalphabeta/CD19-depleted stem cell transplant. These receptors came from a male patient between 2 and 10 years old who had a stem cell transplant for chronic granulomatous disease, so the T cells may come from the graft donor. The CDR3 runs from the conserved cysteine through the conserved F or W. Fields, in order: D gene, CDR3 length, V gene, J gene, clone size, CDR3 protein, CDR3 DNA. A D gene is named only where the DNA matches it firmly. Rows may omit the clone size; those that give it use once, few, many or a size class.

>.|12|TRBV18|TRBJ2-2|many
CASSPGTGELFF
TGTGCCAGCTCACCCGGGACCGGGGAGCTGTTTTTT
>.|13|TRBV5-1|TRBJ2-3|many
CASSFNVADTQYF
TGCGCCAGCAGCTTCAACGTGGCAGATACGCAGTATTTT
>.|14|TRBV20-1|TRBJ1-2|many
CSARRGANSLGYTF
TGCAGTGCTAGAAGGGGGGCTAACAGTCTCGGCTACACCTTC
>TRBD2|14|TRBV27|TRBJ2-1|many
CASSLTSEYNEQFF
TGTGCCAGCAGCCTTACTAGCGAATACAATGAGCAGTTCTTC
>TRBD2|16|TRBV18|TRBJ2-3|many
CASSPRLAGDADTQYF
TGTGCCAGCTCACCACGGCTAGCGGGAGACGCAGATACGCAGTATTTT
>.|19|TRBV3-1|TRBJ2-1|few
CASSQDGPFAGPSYNEQFF
TGTGCCAGCAGCCAAGACGGGCCCTTTGCGGGTCCCTCCTACAATGAGCAGTTCTTC
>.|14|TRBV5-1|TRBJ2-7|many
CASSLEGVSYEQYF
TGCGCCAGCAGCTTGGAAGGGGTCTCCTACGAGCAGTACTTC
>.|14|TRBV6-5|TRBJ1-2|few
CASSYLDANYGDTF
TGTGCCAGCAGTTACCTGGACGCTAACTATGGCGACACCTTC
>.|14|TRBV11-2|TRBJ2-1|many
CASSVWGLFNEQFF
TGTGCCAGCAGCGTATGGGGCTTGTTCAATGAGCAGTTCTTC
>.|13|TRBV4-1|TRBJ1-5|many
CASSQLLAQPQHF
TGCGCCAGCAGCCAACTTCTAGCTCAGCCCCAGCATTTT
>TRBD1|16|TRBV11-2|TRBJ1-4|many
CASSLHLGQGNEKLFF
TGTGCCAGCAGCTTACATCTGGGACAGGGGAATGAAAAACTGTTTTTT
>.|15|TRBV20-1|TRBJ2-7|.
CSARRGGRGANEQYF
TGCAGTGCTAGAAGGGGGGGGAGGGGGGCGAACGAGCAGTACTTC
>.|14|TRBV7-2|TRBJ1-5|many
CASSLVAANQPQHF
TGTGCCAGCAGCTTAGTGGCAGCTAACCAGCCCCAGCATTTT
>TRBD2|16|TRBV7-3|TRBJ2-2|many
CASSFIAGENTGELFF
TGTGCCAGCAGCTTTATAGCGGGGGAGAACACCGGGGAGCTGTTTTTT
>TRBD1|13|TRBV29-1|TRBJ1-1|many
CSVLGQGATEAFF
TGCAGCGTTCTGGGACAGGGGGCCACTGAAGCTTTCTTT
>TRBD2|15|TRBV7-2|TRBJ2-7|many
CASSATGTSGYEQYF
TGTGCCAGCAGCGCAACCGGGACTAGCGGCTACGAGCAGTACTTC
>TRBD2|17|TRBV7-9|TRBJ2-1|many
CASSLDLGGSSYNEQFF
TGTGCCAGCAGCTTAGACTTAGGCGGGAGTTCCTACAATGAGCAGTTCTTC
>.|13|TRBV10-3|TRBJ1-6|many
CAINKQYNSPLHF
TGTGCCATCAATAAGCAGTATAATTCACCCCTCCACTTT
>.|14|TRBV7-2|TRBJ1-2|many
CASSRKGTPGGYTF
TGTGCCAGCAGCCGAAAAGGAACTCCAGGGGGCTACACCTTC
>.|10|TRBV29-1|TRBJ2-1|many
CSVEGDEQFF
TGCAGCGTTGAGGGTGATGAGCAGTTCTTC
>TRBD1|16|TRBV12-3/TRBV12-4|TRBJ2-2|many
CATAPWGQGGSGELFF
TGTGCCACAGCACCATGGGGACAGGGGGGATCCGGGGAGCTGTTTTTT
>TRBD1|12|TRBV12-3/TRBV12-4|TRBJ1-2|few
CASRQGAVGYTF
TGTGCCAGCAGGCAGGGGGCCGTTGGCTACACCTTC
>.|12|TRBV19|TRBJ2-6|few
CASSARANVLTF
TGTGCCAGTAGTGCCCGGGCCAACGTCCTGACTTTC